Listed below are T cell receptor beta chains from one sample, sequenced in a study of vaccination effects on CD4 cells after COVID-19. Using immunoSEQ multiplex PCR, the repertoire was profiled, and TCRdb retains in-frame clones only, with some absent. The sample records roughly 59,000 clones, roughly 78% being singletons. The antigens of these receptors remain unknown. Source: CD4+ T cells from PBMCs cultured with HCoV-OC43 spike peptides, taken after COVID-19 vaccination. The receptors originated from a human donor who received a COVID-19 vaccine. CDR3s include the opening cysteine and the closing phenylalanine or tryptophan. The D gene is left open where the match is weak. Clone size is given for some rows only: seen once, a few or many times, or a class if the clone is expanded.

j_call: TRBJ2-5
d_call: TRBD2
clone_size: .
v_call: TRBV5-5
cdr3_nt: TGTGCCAGCAGCTCCGACCGGACAGGGCGACTAGCGGGGCCGGAAGAGACCCAGTACTTC
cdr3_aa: CASSSDRTGRLAGPEETQYF

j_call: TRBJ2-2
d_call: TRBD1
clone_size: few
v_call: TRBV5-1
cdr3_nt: TGCGCCAGCAGCTTGGGACAGGGTGAGCTGTTTTTT
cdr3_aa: CASSLGQGELFF

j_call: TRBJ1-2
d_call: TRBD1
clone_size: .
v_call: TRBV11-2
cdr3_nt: TGTGCCAGCAGCCCCAGGACAGGTGGCGGCTACACCTTC
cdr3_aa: CASSPRTGGGYTF

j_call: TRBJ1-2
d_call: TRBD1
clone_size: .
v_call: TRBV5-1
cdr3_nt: TGCGCCAGCAGCTTGGAGGGACAGGGGAACTATGGCTACACCTTC
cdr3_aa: CASSLEGQGNYGYTF

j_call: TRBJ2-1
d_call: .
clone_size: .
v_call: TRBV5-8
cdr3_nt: TGTGCCAGCCCCGGAAATGAGCAGTTCTTC
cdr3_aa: CASPGNEQFF

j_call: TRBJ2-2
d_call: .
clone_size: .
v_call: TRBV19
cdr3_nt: TGTGCCAGTGGAACCAGCAGAGTAAACACCGGGGAGCTGTTTTTT
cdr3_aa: CASGTSRVNTGELFF

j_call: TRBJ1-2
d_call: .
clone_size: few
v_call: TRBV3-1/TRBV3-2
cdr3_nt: TGTGCCAGCAGCCAAGGAGGTGGCTACACCTTC
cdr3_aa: CASSQGGGYTF

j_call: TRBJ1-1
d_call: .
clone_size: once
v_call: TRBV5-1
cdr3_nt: TGCGCCAGCAGCAGGGGACACGAGAACACTGAAGCTTTCTTT
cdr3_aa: CASSRGHENTEAFF

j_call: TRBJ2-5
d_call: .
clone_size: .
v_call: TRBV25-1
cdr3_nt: TGTGCCAGCGCGGGTGGTGGGGAGACCCAGTACTTC
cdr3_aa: CASAGGGETQYF

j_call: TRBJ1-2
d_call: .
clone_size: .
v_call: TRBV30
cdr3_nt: TGTGCCGGAACTGGACAGCCTAACTATGGCTACACCTTC
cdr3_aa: CAGTGQPNYGYTF

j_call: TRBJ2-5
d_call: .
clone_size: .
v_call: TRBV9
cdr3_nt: TGTGCCAGCAGCGTAGACAGGGAAGAGACCCAGTACTTC
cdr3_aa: CASSVDREETQYF

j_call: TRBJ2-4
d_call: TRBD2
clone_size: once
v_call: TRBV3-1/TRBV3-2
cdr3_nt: TGTGCCAGCACCCAAGCGGGGGGAATAAACATTCAGTACTTC
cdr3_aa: CASTQAGGINIQYF

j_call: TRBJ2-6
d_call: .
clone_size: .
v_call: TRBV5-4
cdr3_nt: TGTGCCAGCAGCTCGCGGCTCCCGGGCTCTGGGGCCAACGTCCTGACTTTC
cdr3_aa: CASSSRLPGSGANVLTF

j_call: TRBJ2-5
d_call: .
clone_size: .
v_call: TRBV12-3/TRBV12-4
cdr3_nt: TGTGCCAGCATGGTTTGGGGTCGGGAGACCCAGTACTTC
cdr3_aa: CASMVWGRETQYF

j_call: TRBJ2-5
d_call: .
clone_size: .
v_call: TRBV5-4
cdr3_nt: TGTGCCAGCAGCTCGGGCTCCAACCAAGAGACCCAGTACTTC
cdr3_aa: CASSSGSNQETQYF

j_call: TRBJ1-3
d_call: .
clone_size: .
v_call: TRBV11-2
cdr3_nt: TGTGCCAGCAGCTTAGCTGGGGGACACTCACGCACAGGAAACACCATATATTTT
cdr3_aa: CASSLAGGHSRTGNTIYF

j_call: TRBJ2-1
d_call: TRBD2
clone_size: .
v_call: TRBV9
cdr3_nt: TGTGCCAGCAGCTTTAGCGGGGGGGCGTCCAATGAGCAGTTCTTC
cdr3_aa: CASSFSGGASNEQFF

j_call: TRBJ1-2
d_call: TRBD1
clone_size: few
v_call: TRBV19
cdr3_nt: TGTGCCAGTAGTGTCCAAGGAGGGGGCGCTCACTATGGCTACACCTTC
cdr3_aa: CASSVQGGGAHYGYTF

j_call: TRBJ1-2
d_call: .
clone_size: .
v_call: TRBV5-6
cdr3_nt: TGTGCCAGCAGCTTGCCCACGACAGACTATGGCTACACCTTC
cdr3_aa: CASSLPTTDYGYTF

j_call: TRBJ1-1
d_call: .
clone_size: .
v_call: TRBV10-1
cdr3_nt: TGCGCCAGCAGTCCAACTTTGACAGGCCGAGAAGCTTTCTTT
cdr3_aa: CASSPTLTGREAFF

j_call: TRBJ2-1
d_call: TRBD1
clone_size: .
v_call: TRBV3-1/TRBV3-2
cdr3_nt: TGTGCCAGCAGCCGTGGACAGGGGGCTAGTAATGAGCAGTTCTTC
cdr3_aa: CASSRGQGASNEQFF

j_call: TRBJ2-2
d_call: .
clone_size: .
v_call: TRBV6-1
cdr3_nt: TGTGCCAGCAGTGAAGCGATATGGGCAGGGAAGAAGACCGGGGAGCTGTTTTTT
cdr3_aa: CASSEAIWAGKKTGELFF

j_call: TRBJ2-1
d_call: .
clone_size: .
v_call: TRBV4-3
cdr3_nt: TGCGCCAGCAGCCAAGATCGGGGAACAGGCCAGTTCTTC
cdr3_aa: CASSQDRGTGQFF

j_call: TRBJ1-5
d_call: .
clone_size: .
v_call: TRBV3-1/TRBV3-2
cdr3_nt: TGTGCCAGCAGCCAAGGGGCGGAAAATCAGCCCCAGCATTTT
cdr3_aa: CASSQGAENQPQHF

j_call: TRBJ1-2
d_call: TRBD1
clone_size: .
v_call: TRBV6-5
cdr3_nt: TGTGCCAGCAGTTACGGGACAGGTTACTATGGCTACACCTTC
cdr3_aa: CASSYGTGYYGYTF

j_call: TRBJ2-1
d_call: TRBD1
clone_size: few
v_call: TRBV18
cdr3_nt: TGTGCCAGCTCACAGAGGACAGGGCTAATCCTCTACAATGAGCAGTTCTTC
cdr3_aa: CASSQRTGLILYNEQFF

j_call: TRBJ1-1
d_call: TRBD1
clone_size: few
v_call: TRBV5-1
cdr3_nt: TGCGCCAGCAGCCCGACACCGGACAGGGCACGCACTGAAGCTTTCTTT
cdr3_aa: CASSPTPDRARTEAFF

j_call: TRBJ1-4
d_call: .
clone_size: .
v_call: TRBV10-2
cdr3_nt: TGCGCCAGCAGCCCTGTCGGTGAAAAACTGTTTTTT
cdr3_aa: CASSPVGEKLFF

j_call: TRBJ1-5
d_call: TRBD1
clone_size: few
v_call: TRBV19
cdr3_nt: TGTGCCAGTATCGGGACAGGGAAGGACAATCAGCCCCAGCATTTT
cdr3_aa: CASIGTGKDNQPQHF

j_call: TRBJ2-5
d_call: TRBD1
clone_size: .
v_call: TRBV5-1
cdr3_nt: TGCGCCAGCAGCTTGACAGGGGGCCGGCTGGAGACCCAGTACTTC
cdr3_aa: CASSLTGGRLETQYF

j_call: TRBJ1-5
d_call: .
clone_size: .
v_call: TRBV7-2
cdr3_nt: TGTGCCAGCAGCAACCGACAGGTGGGCCCGGGGCAGCCCCAGCATTTT
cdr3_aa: CASSNRQVGPGQPQHF

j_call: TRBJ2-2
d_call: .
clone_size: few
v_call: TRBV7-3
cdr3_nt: TGTGCCAGCAGCTTAACGAAGGAGGGACGTACCGGGGAGCTGTTTTTT
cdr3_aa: CASSLTKEGRTGELFF

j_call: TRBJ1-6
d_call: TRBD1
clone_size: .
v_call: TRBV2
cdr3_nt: TGTGCCAGCAGCGTACAGGGGTCCGTGGCACCCCTCCACTTT
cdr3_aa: CASSVQGSVAPLHF

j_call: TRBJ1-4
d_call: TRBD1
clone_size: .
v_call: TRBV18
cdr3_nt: TGTGCCAGCTCAGGACAGGGCGGAAAACTGTTTTTT
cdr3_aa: CASSGQGGKLFF

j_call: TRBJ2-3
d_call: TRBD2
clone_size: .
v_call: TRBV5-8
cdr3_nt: TGTGCCAGCAGGTTAGCGGGGGCCCCCACAGATACGCAGTATTTT
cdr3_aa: CASRLAGAPTDTQYF

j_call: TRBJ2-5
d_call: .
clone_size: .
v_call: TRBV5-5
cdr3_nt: TGTGCCAGCAGCTTGGTCGGTGGGGGATGGGAGACCCAGTACTTC
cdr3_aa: CASSLVGGGWETQYF

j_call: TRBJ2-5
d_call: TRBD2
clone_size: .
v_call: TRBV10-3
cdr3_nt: TGTGCCATCAGTGAGTCCCAACTAGCGGGGGCCCGCCAAGAGACCCAGTACTTC
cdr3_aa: CAISESQLAGARQETQYF

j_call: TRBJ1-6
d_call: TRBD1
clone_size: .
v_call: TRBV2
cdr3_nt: TGTGCCAGCAGTACACAGGGGACCCATAATTCACCCCTCCACTTT
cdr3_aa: CASSTQGTHNSPLHF

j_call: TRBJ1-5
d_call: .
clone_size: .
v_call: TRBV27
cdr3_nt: TGTGCCAGCAGTTTTCAGGCAGGGAATCAGCCCCAGCATTTT
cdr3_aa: CASSFQAGNQPQHF

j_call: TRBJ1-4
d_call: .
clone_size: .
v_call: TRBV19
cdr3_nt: TGTGCCAGTACGGGGACCTGGACGAGAAATGAAAAACTGTTTTTT
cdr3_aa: CASTGTWTRNEKLFF